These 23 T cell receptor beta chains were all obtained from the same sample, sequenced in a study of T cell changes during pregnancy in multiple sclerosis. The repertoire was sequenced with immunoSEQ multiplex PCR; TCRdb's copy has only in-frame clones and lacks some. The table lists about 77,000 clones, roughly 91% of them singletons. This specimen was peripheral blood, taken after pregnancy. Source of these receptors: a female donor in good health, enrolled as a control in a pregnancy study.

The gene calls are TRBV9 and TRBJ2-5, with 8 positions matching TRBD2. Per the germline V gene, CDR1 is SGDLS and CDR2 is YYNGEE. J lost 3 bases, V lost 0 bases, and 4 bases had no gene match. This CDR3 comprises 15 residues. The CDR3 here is CASSVDRGGKETQYF. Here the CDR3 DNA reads TGTGCCAGCAGCGTAGACCGGGGGGGCAAAGAGACCCAGTACTTC.

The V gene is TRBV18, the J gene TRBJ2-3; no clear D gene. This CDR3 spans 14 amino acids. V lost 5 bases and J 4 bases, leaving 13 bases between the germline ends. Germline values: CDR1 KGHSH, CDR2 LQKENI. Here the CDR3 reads CASSDGAGSDTQYF. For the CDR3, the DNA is TGTGCCAGCTCAGACGGAGCCGGGTCAGATACGCAGTATTTT.

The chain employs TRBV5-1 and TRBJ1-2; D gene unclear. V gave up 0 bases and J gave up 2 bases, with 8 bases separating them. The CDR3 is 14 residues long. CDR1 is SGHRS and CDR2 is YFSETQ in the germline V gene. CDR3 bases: TGCGCCAGCAGCTTGGGCGTAATGAACTATGGCTACACCTTC. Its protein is CASSLGVMNYGYTF.

The DNA of the CDR3 is TGTGCCACTAGCGGGGGGGCCACAGATACGCAGTATTTT. This encodes CATSGGATDTQYF. This sequence joins TRBV6-4 and TRBJ2-3, with 12 bases matching TRBD2. The CDR3 consists of 13 residues. Unmatched junction bases numbered 1, after V lost 10 bases and J lost 2 bases. The V gene's germline CDR1 is MRHNA and CDR2 SNTAGT.

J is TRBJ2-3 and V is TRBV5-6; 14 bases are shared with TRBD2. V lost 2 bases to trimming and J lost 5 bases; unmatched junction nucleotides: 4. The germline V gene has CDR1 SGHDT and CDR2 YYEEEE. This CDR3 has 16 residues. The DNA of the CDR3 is TGTGCCAGCAGCTTCGGACTAGCGGGAGGTTTAGATACGCAGTATTTT. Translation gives CASSFGLAGGLDTQYF.

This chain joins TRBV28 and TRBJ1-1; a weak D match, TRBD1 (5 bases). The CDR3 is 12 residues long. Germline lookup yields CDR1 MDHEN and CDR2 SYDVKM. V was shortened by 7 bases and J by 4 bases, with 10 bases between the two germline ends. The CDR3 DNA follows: TGTGCCAGCACAGGGCTGCGCACTGAAGCTTTCTTT. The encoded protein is CASTGLRTEAFF.

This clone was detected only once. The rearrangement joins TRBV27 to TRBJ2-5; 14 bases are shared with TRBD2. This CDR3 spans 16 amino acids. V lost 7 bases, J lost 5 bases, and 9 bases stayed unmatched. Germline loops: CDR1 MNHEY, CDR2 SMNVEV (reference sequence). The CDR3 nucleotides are TGTGCCAGCACCCTTGAGGGACTAGCGGGAGCCGAGACCCAGTACTTC. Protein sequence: CASTLEGLAGAETQYF.

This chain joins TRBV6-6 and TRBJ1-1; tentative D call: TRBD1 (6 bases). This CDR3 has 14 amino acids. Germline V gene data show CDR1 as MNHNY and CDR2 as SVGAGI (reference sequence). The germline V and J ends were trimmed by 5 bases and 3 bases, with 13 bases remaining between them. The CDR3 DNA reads TGTGCCAGCAGTGGACAGTACACCGACACTGAAGCTTTCTTT. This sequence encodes CASSGQYTDTEAFF.

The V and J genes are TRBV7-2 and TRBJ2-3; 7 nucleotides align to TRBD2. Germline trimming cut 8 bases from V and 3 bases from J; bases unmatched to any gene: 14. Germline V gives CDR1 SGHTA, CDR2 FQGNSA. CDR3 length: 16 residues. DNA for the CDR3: TGTGCCAGCGGCCCTAGGTGGAGCGGGAAGACAGATACGCAGTATTTT. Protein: CASGPRWSGKTDTQYF.

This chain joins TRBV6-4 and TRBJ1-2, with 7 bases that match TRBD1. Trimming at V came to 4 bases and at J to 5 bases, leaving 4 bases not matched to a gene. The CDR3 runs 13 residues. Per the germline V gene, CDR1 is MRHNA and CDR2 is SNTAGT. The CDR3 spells CASSGGDSYGYTF. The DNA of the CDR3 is TGTGCCAGCAGTGGAGGGGACAGTTATGGCTACACCTTC.

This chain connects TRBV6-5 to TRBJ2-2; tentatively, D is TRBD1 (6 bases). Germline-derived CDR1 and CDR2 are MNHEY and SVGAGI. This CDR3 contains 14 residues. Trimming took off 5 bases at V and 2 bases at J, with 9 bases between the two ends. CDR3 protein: CASSTGPNTGELFF. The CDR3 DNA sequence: TGTGCCAGCAGTACAGGGCCCAACACCGGGGAGCTGTTTTTT.

CDR3 loop: CAFTRDRGSNQPQHF. CDR3 sequence (DNA): TGTGCCTTCACCAGGGACAGGGGAAGCAATCAGCCCCAGCATTTT. The J gene is TRBJ1-5, the V gene TRBV30; TRBD1 matches at 10 bases. V shed 7 bases, J shed 1 base, and the junction held 7 bases outside the gene matches. Germline V gene sequence: CDR1 GTSNPN, CDR2 SVGIG (reference sequence). CDR3 length: 15 amino acids.

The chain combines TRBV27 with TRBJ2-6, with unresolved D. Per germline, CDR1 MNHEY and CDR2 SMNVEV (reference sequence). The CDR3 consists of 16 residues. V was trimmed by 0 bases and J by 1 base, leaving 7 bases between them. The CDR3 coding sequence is TGTGCCAGCAGTTTATCGGCCGCTTCTGGGGCCAACGTCCTGACTTTC. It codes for CASSLSAASGANVLTF.

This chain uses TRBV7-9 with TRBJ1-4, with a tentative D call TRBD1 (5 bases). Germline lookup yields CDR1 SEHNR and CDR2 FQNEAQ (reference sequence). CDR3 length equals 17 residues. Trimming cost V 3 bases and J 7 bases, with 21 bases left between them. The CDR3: CASSFRPGLPFREKLFF. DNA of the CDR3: TGTGCCAGCAGCTTTAGGCCGGGACTGCCTTTTCGTGAAAAACTGTTTTTT. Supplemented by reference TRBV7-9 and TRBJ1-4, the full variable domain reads DTGVSQNPRHKITKRGQNVTFRCDPISEHNRLYWYRQTLGQGPEFLTYFQNEAQLEKSRLLSDRFSAERPKGSFSTLEIQRTEQGDSAMYLCASSFRPGLPFREKLFFGSGTQLSVL.

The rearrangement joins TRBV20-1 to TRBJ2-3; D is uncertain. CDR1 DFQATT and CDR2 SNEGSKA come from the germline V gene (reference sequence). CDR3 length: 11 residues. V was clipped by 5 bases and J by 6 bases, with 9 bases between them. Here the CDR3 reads CSAALGDTQYF. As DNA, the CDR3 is TGCAGTGCTGCCCTCGGGGATACGCAGTATTTT.

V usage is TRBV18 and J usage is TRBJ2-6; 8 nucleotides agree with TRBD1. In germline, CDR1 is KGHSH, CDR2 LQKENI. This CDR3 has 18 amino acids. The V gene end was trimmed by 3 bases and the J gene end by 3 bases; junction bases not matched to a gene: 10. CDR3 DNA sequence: TGTGCCAGCTCACCTCAGGCAGGGGGCGGCGGTGGGGCCAACGTCCTGACTTTC. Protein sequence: CASSPQAGGGGGANVLTF.

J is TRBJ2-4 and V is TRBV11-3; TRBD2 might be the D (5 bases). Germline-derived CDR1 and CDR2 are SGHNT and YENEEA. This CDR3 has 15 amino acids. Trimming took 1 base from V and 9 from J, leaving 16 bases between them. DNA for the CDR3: TGTGCCAGCAGCTTAGGGGGAGCCACCGTGGGCATTCAGTACTTC. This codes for CASSLGGATVGIQYF.

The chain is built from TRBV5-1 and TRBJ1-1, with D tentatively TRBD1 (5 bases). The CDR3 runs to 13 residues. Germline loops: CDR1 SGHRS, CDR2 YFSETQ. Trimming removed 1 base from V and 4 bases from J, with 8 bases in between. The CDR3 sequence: CASSLNGGTEAFF. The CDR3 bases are TGCGCCAGCAGCTTGAACGGGGGCACTGAAGCTTTCTTT.

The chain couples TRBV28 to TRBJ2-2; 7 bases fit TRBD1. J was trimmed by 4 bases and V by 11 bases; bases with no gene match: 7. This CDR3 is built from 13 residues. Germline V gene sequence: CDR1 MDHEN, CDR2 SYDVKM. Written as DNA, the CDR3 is TGTGCCGGGAGACAGGGCGGCACCGGGGAGCTGTTTTTT. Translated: CAGRQGGTGELFF.

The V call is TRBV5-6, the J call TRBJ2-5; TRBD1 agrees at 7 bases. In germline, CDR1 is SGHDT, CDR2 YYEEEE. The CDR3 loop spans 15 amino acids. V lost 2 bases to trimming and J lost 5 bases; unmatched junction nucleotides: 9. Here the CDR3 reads CASSLKQGLGETQYF. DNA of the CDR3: TGTGCCAGCAGCTTAAAACAGGGGTTGGGGGAGACCCAGTACTTC.

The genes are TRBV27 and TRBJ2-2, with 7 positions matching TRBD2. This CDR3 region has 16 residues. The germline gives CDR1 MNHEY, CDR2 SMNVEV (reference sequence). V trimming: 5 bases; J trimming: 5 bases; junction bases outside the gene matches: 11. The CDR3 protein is CASSPTGLLLTGELFF. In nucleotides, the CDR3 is TGTGCCAGCAGTCCCACGGGACTACTACTAACCGGGGAGCTGTTTTTT.

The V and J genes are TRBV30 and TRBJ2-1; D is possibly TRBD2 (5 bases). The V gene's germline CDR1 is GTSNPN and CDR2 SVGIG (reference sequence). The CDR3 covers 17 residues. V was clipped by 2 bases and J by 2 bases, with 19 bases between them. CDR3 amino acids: CAWSWSVAGRAYNEQFF. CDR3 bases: TGTGCCTGGAGTTGGAGCGTGGCGGGTCGGGCCTACAATGAGCAGTTCTTC.

The CDR3 spells CASRLTGALSYEQYF. For the CDR3, the DNA is TGTGCAAGTCGCCTCACAGGGGCCCTCTCCTACGAGCAGTACTTC. This chain connects TRBV12-2 to TRBJ2-7; the DNA was not used to check the table's D call, TRBD1. TRBV12-2 is listed as a pseudogene. This CDR3 has 15 residues.